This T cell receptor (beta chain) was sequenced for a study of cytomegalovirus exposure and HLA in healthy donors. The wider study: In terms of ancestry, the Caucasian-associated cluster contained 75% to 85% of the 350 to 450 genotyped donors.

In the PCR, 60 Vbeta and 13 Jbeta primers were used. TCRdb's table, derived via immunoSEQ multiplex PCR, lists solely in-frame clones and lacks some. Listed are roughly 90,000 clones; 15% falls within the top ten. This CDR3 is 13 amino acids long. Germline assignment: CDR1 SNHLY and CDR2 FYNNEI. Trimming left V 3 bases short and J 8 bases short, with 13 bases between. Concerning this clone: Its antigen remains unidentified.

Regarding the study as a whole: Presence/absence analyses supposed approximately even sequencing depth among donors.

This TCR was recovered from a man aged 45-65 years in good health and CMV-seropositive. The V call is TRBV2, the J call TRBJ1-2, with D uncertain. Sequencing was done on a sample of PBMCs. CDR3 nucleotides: TGTGCCAGCAGTGATAGCCGGGGAAGCGGCTACACCTTC. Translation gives CASSDSRGSGYTF.